These T cell receptor beta chains were read from a single sample in a study of shared clonotypes between healthy human individuals. The table came from immunoSEQ multiplex PCR; TCRdb's copy has only in-frame clones and leaves some out. The sample consists of roughly 2 million clones, approximately 96% of them appearing once. The sequenced material came from naive CD4+ T cells sorted from blood. These receptors all come from a man younger than 35 in good health. CDR3s include the opening cysteine and the closing phenylalanine or tryptophan. A D gene is named only where the DNA matches it firmly. Expanded clones get a size class; other rows say once, few or many, or leave the size out.

DNA: TGTGCCAGCAGTGCTACACCGAGCTCTGGAAACACCATATATTTT; CDR3: CASSATPSSGNTIYF; V: TRBV9; size: .; D: .; J: TRBJ1-3
DNA: TGTGCCAGCAGTGAAGCACTCGTAGGGGGCAATCAGCCCCAGCATTTT; CDR3: CASSEALVGGNQPQHF; V: TRBV2; size: once; D: .; J: TRBJ1-5
DNA: TGTGCCAGCATCCTTGACAGGACCAATGAGCAGTTCTTC; CDR3: CASILDRTNEQFF; V: TRBV2; size: .; D: .; J: TRBJ2-1
DNA: TGTGCCAGCAGCTTATCCCAGGGGATCTATGGCTACACCTTC; CDR3: CASSLSQGIYGYTF; V: TRBV7-8; size: .; D: .; J: TRBJ1-2
DNA: TGTGCCAGCAGCTCGACGGACAGGGGGAACACTGAAGCTTTCTTT; CDR3: CASSSTDRGNTEAFF; V: TRBV11-2; size: .; D: TRBD1; J: TRBJ1-1
DNA: TGTGCCAGCAGCATGGGACTAGCGGGGGGGCCATCCTACAATGAGCAGTTCTTC; CDR3: CASSMGLAGGPSYNEQFF; V: TRBV5-6; size: .; D: TRBD2; J: TRBJ2-1
DNA: TGTGCCAGCAGCTTTAGCGGGGCATACAATGAGCAGTTCTTC; CDR3: CASSFSGAYNEQFF; V: TRBV11-3; size: .; D: TRBD2; J: TRBJ2-1
DNA: TGTGCCAGTAGTATTTCACAGGGGTTTGTTGGGGAGACCCAGTACTTC; CDR3: CASSISQGFVGETQYF; V: TRBV19; size: .; D: TRBD1; J: TRBJ2-5
DNA: TGTGCCAGCAGCAACGAGGGGAAAGTCGGGGAGCTGTTTTTT; CDR3: CASSNEGKVGELFF; V: TRBV9; size: .; D: .; J: TRBJ2-2
DNA: TGTGCCTGGACCTTAGGGGGGGGCCTACGCCGAGCTTTCTTT; CDR3: CAWTLGGGLRRAFF; V: TRBV30; size: .; D: .; J: TRBJ1-1
DNA: TGTGCCAGCAGCTTAGGGAATCTGAACACTGAAGCTTTCTTT; CDR3: CASSLGNLNTEAFF; V: TRBV5-4; size: once; D: .; J: TRBJ1-1
DNA: TGTGCCAGCTCACCAAGGACGTTGACCTACGAGCAGTACTTC; CDR3: CASSPRTLTYEQYF; V: TRBV18; size: .; D: .; J: TRBJ2-7
DNA: TGTGCCAGCAGCGATCCGGATAGCAATCAGCCCCAGCATTTT; CDR3: CASSDPDSNQPQHF; V: TRBV9; size: .; D: .; J: TRBJ1-5
DNA: TGTGCCAGCAGCTTAGGAAAAGGGGACAGGGGCCTTGGGCAGTACTTC; CDR3: CASSLGKGDRGLGQYF; V: TRBV7-9; size: .; D: TRBD1; J: TRBJ2-7
DNA: TGTGCCAGCAGTGGTGGTACGGGGTCCTACGAGCAGTACTTC; CDR3: CASSGGTGSYEQYF; V: TRBV25-1; size: .; D: .; J: TRBJ2-7
DNA: TGTGCCAGCAGCTCCTGGGACAGGGGGCTTTTTGGCTACACCTTC; CDR3: CASSSWDRGLFGYTF; V: TRBV7-9; size: .; D: TRBD1; J: TRBJ1-2
DNA: TGTGCCAGCAGTGCCTTAGGGAACACTGAAGCTTTCTTT; CDR3: CASSALGNTEAFF; V: TRBV27; size: .; D: .; J: TRBJ1-1
DNA: TGTGCCAGTCGGCAGGGAGGGCTCGCCTCTGGGGCCAACGTCCTGACTTTC; CDR3: CASRQGGLASGANVLTF; V: TRBV19; size: .; D: TRBD2; J: TRBJ2-6
DNA: TGTGCCAGCAGCTTAGACCTGGGACAGGGGGGAATAGGTCGTAAACTGTTTTTT; CDR3: CASSLDLGQGGIGRKLFF; V: TRBV28; size: .; D: TRBD1; J: TRBJ1-4
DNA: TGTGCCAGCAGCTTCGACCGGGTCTCCTACGAGCAGTACTTC; CDR3: CASSFDRVSYEQYF; V: TRBV7-2; size: .; D: .; J: TRBJ2-7
DNA: TGCGCCAGCAGCCACTTACAGGGGGCTAGTGAAAAACTGTTTTTT; CDR3: CASSHLQGASEKLFF; V: TRBV5-1; size: .; D: TRBD1; J: TRBJ1-4
DNA: TGTGCCAGCAGCTGGGGACAGGGGGCAGGGGAGCAGTACTTC; CDR3: CASSWGQGAGEQYF; V: TRBV7-9; size: .; D: TRBD1; J: TRBJ2-7
DNA: TGTGCCAGCAGCTTAGCGGGAGAAATCATGGAGACCCAGTACTTC; CDR3: CASSLAGEIMETQYF; V: TRBV7-2; size: .; D: .; J: TRBJ2-5
DNA: TGTGCCAGCAGTTACTCCTTCATGGGGGGCGCAGGAGGCTACACCTTC; CDR3: CASSYSFMGGAGGYTF; V: TRBV6-5; size: .; D: .; J: TRBJ1-2
DNA: TGTGCCAGCAGTCCTATCGGGGAGAACACTGAAGCTTTCTTT; CDR3: CASSPIGENTEAFF; V: TRBV7-9; size: .; D: .; J: TRBJ1-1
DNA: TGCGCCAGCAGCCCGGCCGGACAGGAAGGGAGGTACGAGCAGTACTTC; CDR3: CASSPAGQEGRYEQYF; V: TRBV5-1; size: .; D: .; J: TRBJ2-7
DNA: TGCGCCAGCAGTGGGGACCCCCCGGAGACCCAGTACTTC; CDR3: CASSGDPPETQYF; V: TRBV10-1; size: .; D: .; J: TRBJ2-5
DNA: TGTGCCAGCACGGGACAGAGTAGCAATCAGCCCCAGCATTTT; CDR3: CASTGQSSNQPQHF; V: TRBV6-1; size: .; D: TRBD1; J: TRBJ1-5
DNA: TGTGCCAGCAGCGGACTAGGCACAGATACGCAGTATTTT; CDR3: CASSGLGTDTQYF; V: TRBV9; size: .; D: .; J: TRBJ2-3
DNA: TGCGCCAGCAGTGGGGACAGGGCGAATTCACCCCTCCACTTT; CDR3: CASSGDRANSPLHF; V: TRBV10-1; size: .; D: TRBD1; J: TRBJ1-6
DNA: TGTGCCAGCAGTCTCCGTGGGGAGCTGTTTTTT; CDR3: CASSLRGELFF; V: TRBV2; size: once; D: .; J: TRBJ2-2
DNA: TGCAGCTTCCGTGGACAGGGGCCCCCCTACGAGCAGTACTTC; CDR3: CSFRGQGPPYEQYF; V: TRBV29-1; size: .; D: TRBD1; J: TRBJ2-7
DNA: TGTGCCATCAGTGAACAGGGTATGGGGTCCTACGAGCAGTACTTC; CDR3: CAISEQGMGSYEQYF; V: TRBV10-3; size: .; D: .; J: TRBJ2-7
DNA: TGTGCCAGCAGCTTGGTCAAGACCGGGGAGCTGTTTTTT; CDR3: CASSLVKTGELFF; V: TRBV7-9; size: .; D: .; J: TRBJ2-2
DNA: TGTGCCAGCAGTTACTCTCTGCAGGGGAGCCTTGGCGAGCAGTACTTC; CDR3: CASSYSLQGSLGEQYF; V: TRBV6-5; size: .; D: .; J: TRBJ2-7
DNA: TGCGCCAGCAGCCAACCGGGCTTTCGAGAAAACACCATATATTTT; CDR3: CASSQPGFRENTIYF; V: TRBV4-1; size: .; D: .; J: TRBJ1-3
DNA: TGTGCCAGCAGTGAAGCCCGGGATAATAATTCACCCCTCCACTTT; CDR3: CASSEARDNNSPLHF; V: TRBV6-1; size: .; D: .; J: TRBJ1-6
DNA: TGTGCCAGCAGTGATCTGAGGGGTCACTTAAACACCGGGGAGCTGTTTTTT; CDR3: CASSDLRGHLNTGELFF; V: TRBV6-1; size: .; D: .; J: TRBJ2-2
DNA: TGTGCCAGCAGCTTAGAAGGCGGAGGCACAGATACGCAGTATTTT; CDR3: CASSLEGGGTDTQYF; V: TRBV5-4; size: .; D: .; J: TRBJ2-3
DNA: TGCGCCAGCAGCCAAGGACCTTCTCTTGGGGGGGATACGCAGTATTTT; CDR3: CASSQGPSLGGDTQYF; V: TRBV10-1; size: .; D: .; J: TRBJ2-3
DNA: TGTGCCAGCAGCTTAACCCCGAGCCAGGGGGAGACCCAGTACTTC; CDR3: CASSLTPSQGETQYF; V: TRBV11-3; size: .; D: .; J: TRBJ2-5
DNA: TGTGCCTGGAGTCTCTGGCGCACAGATACGCAGTATTTT; CDR3: CAWSLWRTDTQYF; V: TRBV30; size: .; D: .; J: TRBJ2-3
DNA: TGCAGCGTTGAAGTTAATGCGGCGAACTATGGCTACACCTTC; CDR3: CSVEVNAANYGYTF; V: TRBV29-1; size: .; D: .; J: TRBJ1-2
DNA: TGTGCCAGCAGGTACAGGTATAGCAATCAGCCCCAGCATTTT; CDR3: CASRYRYSNQPQHF; V: TRBV6-6; size: once; D: .; J: TRBJ1-5
DNA: TGTGCCAGCAGCTTAACGACAGGGGGCACCGGGGAGCTGTTTTTT; CDR3: CASSLTTGGTGELFF; V: TRBV7-3; size: .; D: TRBD1; J: TRBJ2-2
DNA: TGCGCCAGCACCGTCGGAGGGACCCTGGGAGACGGCTATGGCTACACCTTC; CDR3: CASTVGGTLGDGYGYTF; V: TRBV5-1; size: .; D: .; J: TRBJ1-2
DNA: TGTGCCAGTAGGGACAGCCGCTCTATGGGCTACACCTTC; CDR3: CASRDSRSMGYTF; V: TRBV19; size: .; D: .; J: TRBJ1-2
DNA: TGTGCCAGCAGTGTGGGGGGGATCTACGAGCAGTACTTC; CDR3: CASSVGGIYEQYF; V: TRBV2; size: .; D: TRBD2; J: TRBJ2-7
DNA: TGTGCCAGCAGCGTAGAGGCAGGGGGGACCTACGAGCAGTACTTC; CDR3: CASSVEAGGTYEQYF; V: TRBV9; size: .; D: .; J: TRBJ2-7
DNA: TGCGCCAGCAGCAGGGACTATCGTAGCACAGATACGCAGTATTTT; CDR3: CASSRDYRSTDTQYF; V: TRBV10-1; size: .; D: TRBD2; J: TRBJ2-3
DNA: TGTGCCTGGAGGGTCACGGGGTTGGGCGAGCAGTACTTC; CDR3: CAWRVTGLGEQYF; V: TRBV30; size: .; D: .; J: TRBJ2-7
DNA: TGTGCCAGTACCCTGGACAGGGGGAATAATTCACCCCTCCACTTT; CDR3: CASTLDRGNNSPLHF; V: TRBV6-1; size: .; D: TRBD1; J: TRBJ1-6
DNA: TGTGCCAGCAGCTTGTCAGGGACCAGCTACGAGCAGTACTTC; CDR3: CASSLSGTSYEQYF; V: TRBV5-4; size: .; D: .; J: TRBJ2-7